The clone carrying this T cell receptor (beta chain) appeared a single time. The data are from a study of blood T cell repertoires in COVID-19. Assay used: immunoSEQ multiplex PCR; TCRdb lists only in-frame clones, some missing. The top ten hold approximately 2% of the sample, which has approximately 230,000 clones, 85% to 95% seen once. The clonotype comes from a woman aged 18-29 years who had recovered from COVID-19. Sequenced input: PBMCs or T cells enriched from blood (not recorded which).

The CDR3 DNA sequence: TGTGCCAGCTTGACTTCCGGGACGAACACCGGGGAGCTGTTTTTT. It encodes CASLTSGTNTGELFF. The chain joins TRBV7-8 to TRBJ2-2, with D possibly matching TRBD2 (5 bases). Trimming removed 8 bases at V and 0 bases at J, with 13 bases between. Germline CDR1 and CDR2: SGHVS and FQNEAQ. The CDR3 is 15 residues long.